The 10 T cell receptor beta chains listed next were all sequenced from one sample in a study of early T cells in non-severe SARS-CoV-2 infection. One entry per CDR3 protein results from TCRdb running MiXCR on the 5' RACE reads. The table lists tens of thousands of distinct CDR3 sequences, about 7.1% of them singletons. The source material was whole blood, sampled at baseline. The receptor set was obtained from an adult who was a healthcare worker with PCR-confirmed SARS-CoV-2 infection or an uninfected control (not recorded which).

Many counts were recorded for this clonotype. V and J are TRBV13 and TRBJ2-7, with 7 bases aligning to TRBD2. The CDR3 has 16 amino acids. The trim removed 0 bases at V and 5 bases at J, leaving 10 bases unmatched. CDR1 is PRHDT, CDR2 FYEKMQ, per germline (reference sequence). CDR3 region: CASSLGYGKGRDEQYF. DNA of the CDR3: TGTGCCAGCAGCTTAGGGTATGGAAAGGGGAGGGACGAGCAGTACTTC.

This clonotype was counted ten times or more. The genes are TRBV18 and TRBJ2-3; no clear D. Germline V gene data show CDR1 as KGHSH and CDR2 as LQKENI. The CDR3 runs 13 residues. Trimming took 3 bases from V and 2 from J, leaving 6 bases between them. The CDR3: CASSPTYTDTQYF. CDR3 sequence (DNA): TGTGCCAGCTCACCGACTTACACAGATACGCAGTATTTT.

This clonotype came up a few times. V is TRBV6-2 or TRBV6-3 and J is TRBJ2-5; 7 bases fit TRBD2. CDR1 is MNHEY, CDR2 SVGEGT, per germline. J gave up 3 bases and V 5 bases, and 9 bases lay outside the gene matches. The CDR3 spans 15 residues. The CDR3 here is CASSSLTGREETQYF. The CDR3 bases are TGTGCCAGCAGTAGTCTAACGGGGAGGGAAGAGACCCAGTACTTC.

The rearrangement joins TRBV12-3 or TRBV12-4 to TRBJ2-7; D could derive from TRBD1 or TRBD2 (5 bases each). This CDR3 has 13 residues. V shed 6 bases and J shed 10 bases, with 19 bases lying between them. CDR3 region: CASSYGTAFSQYF. Written as DNA, the CDR3 is TGTGCCAGCAGCTATGGGACCGCTTTCTCCCAGTACTTC.

The V gene is TRBV6-6, the J gene TRBJ2-5; weak D call: TRBD1 (7 bases). Germline V gene data show CDR1 as MNHNY and CDR2 as SVGAGI (reference sequence). The CDR3 loop spans 15 amino acids. V lost 5 bases to trimming and J lost 2 bases, with 15 bases between them. The CDR3 DNA reads as TGTGCCAGCAGTCGGGCAGGGGGAGGTCAAGAGACCCAGTACTTC. Amino acids: CASSRAGGGQETQYF.

A single count supports this clonotype. A much larger clone lies one base from this, so it may be a read error. The rearrangement links TRBV4-3 to TRBJ2-3; perhaps TRBD1 as D (5 bases). Germline CDR1 is LGHNA and CDR2 is YSLEER. CDR3 length equals 13 residues. The CDR3 here is CVSSQGWADTQYF. CDR3 coding DNA: TGCGTCAGCAGCCAGGGTTGGGCAGATACGCAGTATTTT.

This clonotype was picked up many times. DNA of the CDR3: TGCGCCAGCAGCTTGGACACCCCCGGGGTTCGCGAGCAGTACTTC. It yields the protein CASSLDTPGVREQYF. The chain links TRBV5-1 to TRBJ2-7; tentatively, D is TRBD2 (5 bases). Germline V lookup: CDR1 SGHRS, CDR2 YFSETQ. CDR3 size: 15 residues. Trimming shortened V by 0 bases and J by 6 bases, and 16 bases separated the two germline ends.

This clonotype turned up a few times. The V and J genes are TRBV18 and TRBJ1-1; D is undetermined. Trimming pared 4 bases from V and 6 bases from J, leaving 12 bases between. The CDR3 length is 13 residues. CDR1 and CDR2 from the germline V gene are KGHSH and LQKENI. CDR3 nucleotide sequence: TGTGCCAGCTCACAGGGCCCGGACGCTGAAGCTTTCTTT. Amino acid sequence: CASSQGPDAEAFF.

This clonotype was recorded at least ten times. The CDR3 loop is CASSLRDSLSEQFF. CDR3 sequence (DNA): TGTGCCAGCAGCCTAAGGGACTCATTATCTGAGCAGTTCTTC. The V and J genes are TRBV3-1 and TRBJ2-1; D is perhaps TRBD2 (6 bases). The V end was cut by 4 bases, the J end by 9 bases, with 16 bases between. The CDR3 length is 14 residues. Germline V gives CDR1 LGHDT, CDR2 YNNKEL (reference sequence).

This clonotype appeared a few times. This chain uses TRBV5-1 with TRBJ1-1; possibly TRBD1 for D (5 bases). Germline lookup yields CDR1 SGHRS and CDR2 YFSETQ. The CDR3 is 14 amino acids. Trimming cost V 4 bases and J 4 bases, with 14 bases left between them. The CDR3 loop reads CASSRGTQGTEAFF. The CDR3 DNA reads as TGCGCCAGCAGCCGGGGGACTCAGGGCACTGAAGCTTTCTTT.